A selection of T cell receptor beta chains follows, all from one sample in a study of blood T cell repertoires in COVID-19. Produced via immunoSEQ multiplex PCR; TCRdb's table is partial and in-frame only. The data contain around 400,000 clones, 80% to 85% of them singletons. The sequenced material came from PBMCs or T cells enriched from blood (not recorded which). The receptor set was obtained from a woman between 50 and 59 years old who had recovered from COVID-19. The CDR3 runs from the conserved cysteine through the conserved F or W. The order of the fields is J gene, clone size, D gene, V gene, CDR3 DNA, CDR3 protein. D genes are given only for firm matches. Clone sizes are given selectively: once, few, many, or a class where the clone is expanded.

TRBJ2-7,.,TRBD1,TRBV18,TGTGCCAGCTCACCCGGGACAGCCTACGAGCAGTACTTC,CASSPGTAYEQYF
TRBJ1-1,.,TRBD1,TRBV19,TGTGCCAGTAGTAGGTCTAGTGGGACAGCGAGAACTGAAGCTTTCTTT,CASSRSSGTARTEAFF
TRBJ1-1,.,.,TRBV10-3,TGTGCCATCAGTTACCTAGGCGACACTGAAGCTTTCTTT,CAISYLGDTEAFF
TRBJ2-5,few,TRBD1,TRBV30,TGTGCCAGAGGGAGACAGGGCCTTCAAGAGACCCAGTACTTC,CARGRQGLQETQYF
TRBJ1-4,.,TRBD1,TRBV4-3,TGCGCCAGCAGCCCCCAGGGACAGACGAATGAAAAACTGTTTTTT,CASSPQGQTNEKLFF
TRBJ1-2,once,.,TRBV4-2,TGTGCCAGCAGCCAAGACGGGGGCTACACCTTC,CASSQDGGYTF
TRBJ2-7,.,TRBD2,TRBV3-1/TRBV3-2,TGTGCCAGCAGCCAAGGCGTGGGGGGGTACGAGCAGTACTTC,CASSQGVGGYEQYF
TRBJ2-2,.,.,TRBV30,TGTGCCTGGAGCGTGGTTGAGCGCAAAGAATCGAACACCGGGGAGCTGTTTTTT,CAWSVVERKESNTGELFF
TRBJ1-1,.,TRBD1,TRBV6-5,TGTGCCAGCAGTCGACGACAGGGGGTTGAAGCTTTCTTT,CASSRRQGVEAFF
TRBJ1-2,.,.,TRBV7-2,TGTGCCAGCAGCTTCCCCACCGGTGGCTACACCTTC,CASSFPTGGYTF